Sequencing of this T cell receptor (beta chain) was carried out in a study of T cells in Graves' hyperthyroidism and ophthalmopathy. At the level of the study: Peripheral blood was collected at initial diagnosis, before any treatment.

Study-level results: The blood repertoire included most of the expanded thyroid clonotypes above 0.001.

For ophthalmopathy patients, the Clinical Activity Score was at least 3 and the NOSPECS grade at least 4; duration was under 3 months. Template material for amplifying TCR beta CDR3 regions consisted of RNA transcripts. TCR CDR3 underwent first-round RT-PCR with the HTBI primer set. TCRdb independently ran MiXCR on the multiplex PCR reads; one entry per CDR3 protein. The sample lists roughly 560,000 distinct CDR3 sequences, roughly 14% occurring once. Concerning this clonotype: Its antigen is not known.

The CDR3 runs 15 residues. Trimming removed 7 bases from V and 6 bases from J; junction bases left unmatched: 13. From germline, CDR1 is MNHNS and CDR2 SASEGT. The material sequenced was blood. The J gene is TRBJ1-2, the V gene TRBV6-1; 8 nucleotides agree with TRBD1. The sequence was obtained from a woman aged 40 to 50 with Graves' ophthalmopathy. The CDR3 loop is CASTKGRTGIHGYTF. DNA of the CDR3: TGTGCCAGCACTAAAGGAAGGACAGGGATCCATGGCTACACCTTC.